A selection of T cell receptor beta chains follows, all from one sample in a study of blood T cell repertoires in COVID-19. Profiled with immunoSEQ multiplex PCR; TCRdb holds only in-frame clones, not every one. The table shows roughly 60,000 clones, with around four fifths occurring only once. Material: peripheral blood. Every receptor here comes from a man older than 75 with acute or convalescent COVID-19. Each CDR3 is given with its conserved first and last residue. The order of the fields is V gene, J gene, CDR3 protein.

>TRBV7-8|TRBJ1-2
CASSLGGGEWYGYTF
>TRBV5-1|TRBJ2-7
CASSLETGTNTLWYF
>TRBV11-3|TRBJ1-1
CASSKTGGWGTEAFF
>TRBV5-1|TRBJ1-1
CAVTGDFTEAFF
>TRBV4-1|TRBJ2-7
CASSHLTGAYEQYF
>TRBV6-6|TRBJ2-3
CASRDRGMDTQYF
>TRBV27|TRBJ1-1
CASSKRTGSEAFF
>TRBV23-1|TRBJ2-7
CASEGQLYEQYF
>TRBV21-1|TRBJ1-3
CASSHGQGARGNTIYF
>TRBV15|TRBJ1-2
CATSRDRGGLGGYTF
>TRBV9|TRBJ1-4
CASSPRGIAEKLFF
>TRBV6-1|TRBJ1-2
CASSEAGGGWYGYTF
>TRBV6-5|TRBJ2-7
CASRVLTGTYEQYF
>TRBV11-2|TRBJ1-5
CASSVAGTGNQPQHF
>TRBV19|TRBJ2-2
CASSPQGLSLTGELFF
>TRBV6-5|TRBJ1-2
CASKSGTAYGYTF
>TRBV19|TRBJ2-4
CASADSLAKNIQYF
>TRBV5-4|TRBJ2-3
CASSLPLAGASTDTQYF
>TRBV4-1|TRBJ2-4
CASSQGIAGGLAKNIQYF
>TRBV18|TRBJ1-2
CASSRRQGGNYGYTF
>TRBV12-3/TRBV12-4|TRBJ2-2
CASSSRGQELFF
>TRBV5-1|TRBJ1-1
CASSSGYMNTEAFF
>TRBV11-1|TRBJ2-5
CASSRGQGVKETQYF
>TRBV6-6|TRBJ1-5
CASSLRDRVNQPQHF
>TRBV5-1|TRBJ1-4
CASSTGQGREKLFF
>TRBV19|TRBJ1-6
CASSIRGLGNSPLHF
>TRBV6-5|TRBJ1-2
CASLNRDRAYYGYTF